This T cell receptor beta chain originates from a study of T-cell reconstitution after alpha-beta-depleted transplantation in children. Unique molecular identifiers were used to barcode this TCRbeta library. Using its own MiXCR run on the PCR reads, TCRdb lists one record per CDR3 protein. The sample consists of approximately 500,000 distinct CDR3 sequences, roughly a tenth of them appearing once. This clonotype came up many times. Its antigen is not identified. Study results and limitations: There were some patients whose high TCRbeta diversity at day 60 came from surviving recipient T cells and thymic progenitors. By one year post-transplant, T-cell counts and diversity largely arose from T cells that were newly produced.

Trimming cost V 0 bases and J 6 bases, with 7 bases left between them. The germline V gene encodes CDR1 LGHNA and CDR2 YSLEER. The CDR3 runs to 13 residues. Sequencing was performed on PBMCs, taken before TCRalphabeta/CD19-depleted stem cell transplant. This TCR came from a child aged 2-15 years with inherited bone marrow failure, due to receive a stem cell transplant. The rearrangement joins TRBV4-3 to TRBJ2-3; D remains unclear. The CDR3, as DNA: TGCGCCAGCAGCCAAGATGTGGGGGATACGCAGTATTTT. It codes for CASSQDVGDTQYF.